Listed below are T cell receptor beta chains from one sample, sequenced in a study of Graves' ophthalmopathy and Graves' hyperthyroidism. In TCRdb, the multiplex PCR reads were re-called with MiXCR into one record per CDR3 protein. The table shows 1 million to 1.3 million distinct CDR3 sequences, with 35% to 40% occurring only once. Sequencing was carried out using peripheral blood or thyroid tissue (not recorded which). These receptors were collected from an adult man with Graves' hyperthyroidism. CDR3s include the opening cysteine and the closing phenylalanine or tryptophan. Fields, in order: clone size, V gene, D gene, J gene, CDR3 protein, CDR3 DNA. D genes are given only for firm matches. Where a row states a size, it is once, few, many or the class of an expanded clone; other rows omit it.

>many|TRBV10-3|-|TRBJ2-2
CAISGTAANTGELFF
TGTGCCATCAGTGGGACAGCCGCGAACACCGGGGAGCTGTTTTTT
>many|TRBV7-9|-|TRBJ2-5
CAIPARTAQETQYF
TGTGCCATCCCAGCGAGGACAGCACAAGAGACCCAGTACTTC
>-|TRBV2|-|TRBJ2-5
CASSVGIMGETQYF
TGTGCCAGCAGTGTGGGAATAATGGGTGAGACCCAGTACTTC
>many|TRBV7-3|TRBD1|TRBJ2-7
CASSRDGQGSYEQYF
TGTGCCAGCAGCCGTGACGGACAGGGCTCCTACGAGCAGTACTTC
>many|TRBV7-8|TRBD1|TRBJ1-6
CASSTPRGLGNSPLHF
TGTGCCAGCAGCACGCCCAGGGGGCTTGGGAATTCACCCCTCCACTTT
>many|TRBV2|-|TRBJ1-5
CASSEAGQNNQPQHF
TGTGCCAGCAGTGAAGCGGGCCAAAACAATCAGCCCCAGCATTTT
>once|TRBV25-1|TRBD1|TRBJ2-6
CASSGGQLWTGTSGANVLTF
TGTGCCAGCAGTGGGGGACAATTATGGACAGGGACTTCTGGGGCCAACGTCCTGACTTTC
>many|TRBV7-2|-|TRBJ1-3
CASSLGAQRDTIYF
TGTGCCAGCAGCTTAGGGGCCCAACGGGACACCATATATTTT
>many|TRBV12-3/TRBV12-4|TRBD2|TRBJ2-5
CASSRQAGKETQYF
TGTGCCAGCAGCCGACAAGCGGGAAAAGAGACCCAGTACTTC
>many|TRBV12-3/TRBV12-4|-|TRBJ2-7
CASGPHYEQYF
TGTGCCAGCGGGCCCCACTACGAGCAGTACTTC
>many|TRBV10-3|-|TRBJ2-7
CAISPGKADEQYF
TGTGCCATCAGCCCGGGTAAAGCTGACGAGCAGTACTTC
>once|TRBV7-2|-|TRBJ1-4
CASSPTEKKLFF
TGTGCCAGCAGCCCGACAGAAAAAAAACTGTTTTTT
>-|TRBV12-3/TRBV12-4|-|TRBJ1-5
CASSGTPPGSYSNQPQHF
TGTGCCAGCAGTGGAACCCCCCCCGGATCTTATAGCAATCAGCCCCAGCATTTT
>-|TRBV9|-|TRBJ1-2
CASSRDRDPGYTF
TGTGCCAGCAGCAGGGACCGAGATCCTGGCTACACCTTC
>once|TRBV10-3|-|TRBJ2-5
CAISDGWETQETQYF
TGTGCCATCAGTGATGGTTGGGAGACCCAAGAGACCCAGTACTTC
>-|TRBV10-1|-|TRBJ2-5
CASMRQVGEETQYF
TGCGCCAGCATGCGACAGGTTGGTGAAGAGACCCAGTACTTC
>-|TRBV2|-|TRBJ1-2
CASSETGLVYTF
TGTGCCAGCAGTGAAACAGGGTTGGTCTACACCTTC
>-|TRBV12-3/TRBV12-4|TRBD1|TRBJ1-6
CATSNTGENGWHSPLHF
TGTGCCACCTCGAATACAGGGGAAAATGGTTGGCATTCACCCCTCCACTTT
>many|TRBV14|TRBD1|TRBJ2-7
CASSQHFDRGVLDF
TGTGCCAGCAGCCAACATTTCGACAGGGGAGTTTTGGACTTC
>-|TRBV20-1|TRBD2|TRBJ2-7
CSASLGLANHEQYF
TGCAGTGCTAGTCTCGGACTAGCGAACCACGAGCAGTACTTC
>many|TRBV20-1|TRBD2|TRBJ2-6
CSAPGTSGGANVLTF
TGCAGTGCGCCTGGGACTAGCGGGGGGGCCAACGTCCTGACTTTC
>many|TRBV10-2|TRBD1|TRBJ1-1
CASRTGVFGNTEAFF
TGCGCCAGCAGGACAGGGGTCTTTGGGAACACTGAAGCTTTCTTT
>many|TRBV4-1|-|TRBJ1-1
CASSQARGMNTEAFF
TGCGCCAGCAGCCAGGCCCGTGGGATGAACACTGAAGCTTTCTTT
>many|TRBV7-2|-|TRBJ1-2
CASSKGNSYGYTF
TGTGCCAGCTCGAAAGGAAACAGCTATGGCTACACCTTC
>-|TRBV7-2|TRBD2|TRBJ2-7
CASNDGRSSYEQYF
TGCGCCAGCAATGACGGGAGGAGCTCCTACGAGCAGTACTTC
>-|TRBV7-9|TRBD1|TRBJ1-6
CASSWVGTENNSPLHF
TGTGCCAGCAGTTGGGTCGGGACAGAGAATAATTCACCCCTCCACTTT
>few|TRBV4-2|-|TRBJ2-7
CASSPVDGGMGAYEQYF
TGTGCCAGCAGCCCGGTGGACGGTGGTATGGGGGCCTACGAGCAGTACTTC
>-|TRBV10-2|TRBD1|TRBJ2-7
CASSDSGQGHEQYF
TGCGCCAGCAGTGACTCCGGACAGGGCCACGAGCAGTACTTC
>many|TRBV7-9|-|TRBJ2-2
CASTATGTGELFF
TGTGCCAGCACCGCCACGGGCACCGGGGAGCTGTTTTTT
>-|TRBV19|TRBD1|TRBJ1-1
CASNKQGAAFF
TGTGCCAGTAACAAACAGGGGGCGGCTTTCTTT
>many|TRBV20-1|TRBD1|TRBJ2-7
CSAWDSSSSYEQYF
TGCAGTGCGTGGGACAGCTCTAGCTCCTACGAGCAGTACTTC
>few|TRBV9|TRBD1|TRBJ1-1
CASSTGQGLEAFF
TGTGCCAGCAGCACCGGACAGGGCCTTGAAGCTTTCTTT
>many|TRBV20-1|TRBD1|TRBJ1-5
CSARDKPDRALGAQHF
TGCAGTGCTAGAGATAAGCCAGACAGGGCGCTAGGGGCCCAGCATTTT
>-|TRBV29-1|-|TRBJ2-7
CSVAETTYEQYF
TGCAGCGTTGCGGAGACTACCTACGAGCAGTACTTC
>few|TRBV27|TRBD2|TRBJ2-7
CASRPSGSSPYEQYF
TGTGCCAGCAGACCAAGCGGGAGCAGCCCCTACGAGCAGTACTTC
>many|TRBV5-1|-|TRBJ2-7
CASSSRTPSYEQYF
TGCGCCAGCAGCTCCCGGACACCGTCCTACGAGCAGTACTTC
>-|TRBV11-2|-|TRBJ2-7
CASSSYQGTGYEQYF
TGTGCCAGCAGTTCGTACCAGGGGACGGGGTACGAGCAGTACTTC
>-|TRBV27|-|TRBJ1-4
CASSVNRKGNEKLFF
TGTGCCAGCAGCGTTAACCGGAAGGGGAATGAAAAACTGTTTTTT
>-|TRBV25-1|TRBD1|TRBJ1-2
CASSVGQNTFYGYTF
TGTGCCAGCAGCGTGGGACAGAACACCTTCTATGGCTACACCTTC
>-|TRBV27|TRBD1|TRBJ1-6
CASSPFRSGQGYSPLHF
TGTGCCAGCAGTCCTTTTAGGAGCGGACAGGGATATTCACCCCTCCACTTT
>many|TRBV7-9|TRBD2|TRBJ2-2
CASSSPGLNTGELFF
TGTGCCAGCAGCTCACCGGGACTAAACACCGGGGAGCTGTTTTTT
>many|TRBV24-1|TRBD1|TRBJ1-1
CATMDRMNTEAFF
TGTGCCACCATGGACAGGATGAACACTGAAGCTTTCTTT
>-|TRBV4-3|TRBD2|TRBJ2-7
CASSQGALAGMVYEQYF
TGCGCCAGCAGCCAAGGGGCACTAGCGGGGATGGTCTACGAGCAGTACTTC
>-|TRBV11-1|-|TRBJ2-2
CASINGGGVFTGELFF
TGTGCCAGCATAAACGGAGGCGGGGTGTTCACCGGGGAGCTGTTTTTT
>-|TRBV10-3|-|TRBJ1-6
CAISDPGGDSPLHF
TGTGCCATCAGTGATCCGGGGGGCGATTCACCCCTCCACTTT
>few|TRBV28|-|TRBJ2-5
CASMALQGYQETQYF
TGTGCCAGCATGGCCCTGCAGGGATACCAAGAGACCCAGTACTTC
>-|TRBV9|-|TRBJ1-5
CASSLGGAGLQPQHF
TGTGCCAGCAGTTTGGGGGGGGCTGGTCTTCAGCCCCAGCATTTT
>many|TRBV20-1|-|TRBJ2-7
CSATGLYSYEQYF
TGCAGTGCTACCGGACTATACTCCTACGAGCAGTACTTC
>-|TRBV29-1|TRBD1|TRBJ1-1
CSVGDRAEAFF
TGCAGCGTCGGAGACAGGGCTGAAGCTTTCTTT
>many|TRBV2|TRBD2|TRBJ2-7
CASSELAGYEQYF
TGTGCCAGCAGTGAGCTAGCGGGCTACGAGCAGTACTTC
>few|TRBV2|-|TRBJ2-5
CASNGAKTQYF
TGTGCCAGTAATGGGGCAAAGACCCAGTACTTC
>many|TRBV7-2|-|TRBJ1-1
CASSLVDGAEAFF
TGTGCCAGCAGCTTAGTCGACGGAGCGGAAGCTTTCTTT
>-|TRBV7-9|-|TRBJ1-3
CASSPRTASSGNTIYF
TGTGCCAGCAGCCCCCGGACAGCCAGCTCTGGAAACACCATATATTTT
>-|TRBV4-1|-|TRBJ2-7
CASSQDRGTAHEQYF
TGCGCCAGCAGCCAAGATCGGGGGACAGCACACGAGCAGTACTTC
>-|TRBV12-3/TRBV12-4|-|TRBJ1-1
CASSPGRITEAFF
TGTGCCAGCAGCCCGGGACGGATAACTGAAGCTTTCTTT
>many|TRBV7-9|TRBD2|TRBJ2-5
CASSSGGTSGRMKTQYF
TGTGCCAGCAGCTCCGGCGGCACTAGCGGGAGGATGAAGACCCAGTACTTC
>-|TRBV5-6|-|TRBJ2-5
CHSAPLGRYQETQYF
TGTCACAGTGCCCCACTAGGACGGTACCAAGAGACCCAGTACTTC
>-|TRBV6-5|TRBD1|TRBJ2-2
CASRTGSSGTGELFF
TGTGCCAGCAGGACAGGGAGCAGTGGAACCGGGGAGCTGTTTTTT
>few|TRBV29-1|-|TRBJ1-1
CSAEVAVRSGRAFF
TGCAGCGCCGAGGTGGCAGTCAGAAGCGGGAGAGCTTTCTTT
>many|TRBV10-3|TRBD1|TRBJ2-2
CAIKGQGNTGELFF
TGTGCCATCAAGGGACAGGGGAACACCGGGGAGCTGTTTTTT